The 25 T cell receptor beta chains below come from one sample, sequenced in a study of CD8 T cells in Susac syndrome. Random-hexamer reverse transcription was applied to roughly 0.5 to 1 ug RNA. TCRdb used MiXCR to reprocess the immunoSEQ multiplex PCR reads, holding one entry per CDR3 protein. The data contain 200,000 or so distinct CDR3 sequences, about 93% of them seen just once; the ten biggest clones take up approximately 0.13%. Sequences were obtained from CD8+ T cells from PBMCs. Every receptor here comes from a human donor with multiple sclerosis.

V is TRBV7-9 and J is TRBJ2-7; D is unclear. The CDR3 is made up of 12 amino acids. Germline values: CDR1 SEHNR, CDR2 FQNEAQ (reference sequence). Between the trimmed V and J ends, which lost 5 bases and 6 bases, there was a span of 11 bases. The CDR3 bases are TGTGCCAGCAGCCAGGTAGTCACCGAGCAGTACTTC. It encodes CASSQVVTEQYF.

The V and J genes are TRBV7-3 and TRBJ2-3; D call uncertain. Germline V gives CDR1 SGHTA, CDR2 FQGTGA. V gave up 2 bases and J gave up 1 base, with 13 bases separating them. CDR3 size: 16 residues. CDR3 amino acids: CASSLEANWGTDTQYF. For the CDR3, the DNA is TGTGCCAGCAGCTTAGAGGCTAACTGGGGCACAGATACGCAGTATTTT.

The chain joins TRBV27 to TRBJ2-7; D ambiguous. The CDR3 is 13 residues long. In germline, CDR1 is MNHEY, CDR2 SMNVEV (reference sequence). Deletions cut 4 bases from V and 2 bases from J, with 9 bases between. The CDR3 spells CASSYAFTYEQYF. In nucleotides, the CDR3 is TGTGCCAGCAGTTACGCGTTCACCTACGAGCAGTACTTC.

This chain links TRBV7-9 with TRBJ2-7, with a tentative D call TRBD2 (6 bases). Germline V gene sequence: CDR1 SEHNR, CDR2 FQNEAQ (reference sequence). The V gene lost 2 bases and the J gene lost 3 bases, with 11 bases spanning the gap. This CDR3 contains 14 residues. CDR3 nucleotide sequence: TGTGCCAGCAGCTTAAGATCGGGGGACTACGAGCAGTACTTC. This sequence encodes CASSLRSGDYEQYF.

This clonotype has more than one count but fewer than ten. The chain carries TRBV5-1 and TRBJ1-1; weak D call: TRBD1 (5 bases). This CDR3 spans 13 amino acids. Trimming cost V 0 bases and J 5 bases, with 8 bases left between them. CDR1 is SGHRS and CDR2 is YFSETQ in the germline V gene. CDR3 nucleotide sequence: TGCGCCAGCAGCTTGGACCGGGGGACTGAAGCTTTCTTT. Translated: CASSLDRGTEAFF.

The chain carries TRBV19 and TRBJ2-1, with 10 bases matching TRBD2. Germline trimming cut 5 bases from V and 8 bases from J; bases unmatched to any gene: 9. The CDR3 has 15 amino acids. Germline loops: CDR1 LNHDA, CDR2 SQIVND (reference sequence). CDR3 coding DNA: TGTGCCAGTAGTGCCGTAGCGGGGGGCCCCGATGAGCAGTTCTTC. Translation gives CASSAVAGGPDEQFF.

The chain is built from TRBV19 and TRBJ1-2, with D maybe TRBD1 (5 bases). The germline V gene encodes CDR1 LNHDA and CDR2 SQIVND (reference sequence). The germline V and J ends were trimmed by 10 bases and 8 bases, with 17 bases remaining between them. This CDR3 is built from 12 residues. CDR3 protein: CATHSVGGGYTF. DNA for the CDR3: TGTGCCACCCATAGCGTGGGGGGAGGCTACACCTTC.

The J gene is TRBJ2-7, the V gene TRBV6-6; TRBD2 matches at 7 bases. The CDR3 covers 13 residues. Per the germline V gene, CDR1 is MNHNY and CDR2 is SVGAGI (reference sequence). V was pared by 6 bases and J by 5 bases, with 7 bases of the junction left unmatched. The CDR3: CASSRPGGDEQYF. The CDR3 region has the DNA TGTGCCAGCAGCCGACCTGGGGGGGACGAGCAGTACTTC.

V is TRBV30 and J is TRBJ1-2, with 8 nucleotides matching TRBD1. The CDR3 is 15 amino acids. With 7 bases clipped from V and 5 bases from J, the junction kept 15 bases outside the gene matches. Germline V gene sequence: CDR1 GTSNPN, CDR2 SVGIG (reference sequence). The CDR3 is CAFLPVDRAGYGYTF. In DNA, the CDR3 is TGTGCCTTTTTACCCGTGGACAGGGCCGGGTATGGCTACACCTTC.

The V and J genes are TRBV5-4 and TRBJ2-7; TRBD2 matches 8 bases. CDR1 and CDR2 from the germline V gene are SGHNT and YYREEE (reference sequence). CDR3 size: 11 residues. Trimming took 3 bases from V and 13 from J; bases not matched to a gene: 6. The CDR3 nucleotides are TGTGCCAGCAGCTCCTCGGGACTAGTATACTTC. Protein sequence: CASSSSGLVYF.

The chain employs TRBV14 and TRBJ1-4; D uncertain. Germline V gene sequence: CDR1 SGHDN, CDR2 FVKESK. With 1 base removed from V and 5 bases from J, the gap between germline ends came to 11 bases. CDR3 length: 15 amino acids. The CDR3 spells CASSQGWVSNEKLFF. The CDR3 DNA is TGTGCCAGCAGCCAAGGTTGGGTTTCCAATGAAAAACTGTTTTTT.

The rearrangement links TRBV12-3 or TRBV12-4 to TRBJ2-2, with a possible D match to TRBD1 (6 bases). V shed 4 bases and J shed 1 base, with 13 bases lying between them. This CDR3 is 16 amino acids long. In nucleotides, the CDR3 is TGTGCCAGCAGTTACAAGGGCAGGGGGAACACCGGGGAGCTGTTTTTT. It translates to CASSYKGRGNTGELFF.

The V and J genes are TRBV9 and TRBJ1-1; tentative D call: TRBD1 (6 bases). The CDR3 covers 12 residues. The V and J ends lost 0 bases and 10 bases respectively, with 10 bases between them. Germline CDR1 reads SGDLS; CDR2 reads YYNGEE. CDR3 protein: CASSVGGGLAFF. The CDR3 nucleotides read TGTGCCAGCAGCGTAGGAGGGGGACTAGCTTTCTTT.

The chain carries TRBV19 and TRBJ1-4, with D unclear. The CDR3 contains 15 residues. Trimming removed 5 bases at V and 0 bases at J, with 10 bases between. The germline V gene encodes CDR1 LNHDA and CDR2 SQIVND (reference sequence). The DNA of the CDR3 is TGTGCCAGTAGTCCCTCACGGGCAACTAATGAAAAACTGTTTTTT. Protein product: CASSPSRATNEKLFF.

This chain links TRBV13 with TRBJ2-1; 9 positions match TRBD2. V lost 2 bases to trimming and J lost 9 bases; unmatched junction nucleotides: 5. The germline CDR1 and CDR2 sequences are PRHDT and FYEKMQ (reference sequence). The CDR3 has 14 residues. The CDR3 DNA reads as TGTGCCAGCAGCTTAAGGCGGGAGGGCGGTGAGCAGTTCTTC. Translated: CASSLRREGGEQFF.

In regard to this clonotype: The junction shows a germline mismatch at one end, possibly a read error. This sequence joins TRBV15 and TRBJ2-1, with TRBD2 as a possible D gene (5 bases). The germline CDR1 and CDR2 sequences are LNHNV and YYDKDF (reference sequence). This CDR3 has 16 residues. DNA for the CDR3: TGTGCCACCAGCAGAGAAATAGCGTCCTCCCACAATGAGCAGTTCTTC. Translated: CATSREIASSHNEQFF. Full variable domain (missing parts from reference TRBV15 and TRBJ2-1): DAMVIQNPRYQVTQFGKPVTLSCSQTLNHNVMYWYQQKSSQAPKLLFHYYDKDFNNEADTPDNFQSRRPNTSFCFLDIRSPGLGDTAMYLCATSREIASSHNEQFFGPGTRLTVL.

The rearrangement uses TRBV24-1 and TRBJ1-5; the D is unclear. Trimming removed 3 bases at V and 0 bases at J, with 8 bases between. Germline CDR1 KGHDR, CDR2 SFDVKD. The CDR3 extends over 15 amino acids. The CDR3: CATSDVGGSNQPQHF. CDR3 nucleotide sequence: TGTGCCACCAGTGATGTAGGTGGTAGCAATCAGCCCCAGCATTTT.

CDR3: CASSWGTENTEAFF. The CDR3 nucleotides read TGTGCCAGCAGCTGGGGGACAGAGAACACTGAAGCTTTCTTT. The genes are TRBV5-6 and TRBJ1-1, with 7 bases matching TRBD1. CDR3 length: 14 residues. Trimming cost V 3 bases and J 1 base; bases outside gene matches: 3. The germline CDR1 and CDR2 sequences are SGHDT and YYEEEE. Complete variable domain (other parts from reference TRBV5-6 and TRBJ1-1): DAGVTQSPTHLIKTRGQQVTLRCSPKSGHDTVSWYQQALGQGPQFIFQYYEEEERQRGNFPDRFSGHQFPNYSSELNVNALLLGDSALYLCASSWGTENTEAFFGQGTRLTVV.

V gene TRBV5-4 combines with J gene TRBJ1-2; TRBD1 agrees at 7 bases. J gave up 7 bases and V 7 bases, and 10 bases lay outside the gene matches. The CDR3 covers 13 residues. Germline values: CDR1 SGHNT, CDR2 YYREEE (reference sequence). For the CDR3, the DNA is TGTGCCAGCCGGAGTGTAGGGGGCGGTGGCTACACCTTC. It specifies CASRSVGGGGYTF.

This clonotype has just one count. The genes are TRBV13 and TRBJ2-3, with D possibly being TRBD2 (6 bases). The CDR3 covers 16 residues. With 5 bases removed from V and 1 base from J, the gap between germline ends came to 16 bases. Per the germline V gene, CDR1 is PRHDT and CDR2 is FYEKMQ (reference sequence). The CDR3: CASSRRTTGGTDTQYF. The CDR3 DNA is TGTGCCAGCAGCAGGCGGACTACGGGGGGCACAGATACGCAGTATTTT.

This clonotype has just one count. This chain connects TRBV3-1 to TRBJ1-1, with unresolved D. The length of the CDR3 is 15 residues. Looked up from germline, CDR1 is LGHDT and CDR2 is YNNKEL (reference sequence). V lost 6 bases, J lost 0 bases, and 14 bases lay in between. The DNA of the CDR3 is TGTGCCAGCAGACCGAACCCGAGCTTGAACACTGAAGCTTTCTTT. Protein sequence: CASRPNPSLNTEAFF.

The chain uses TRBV4-3 and TRBJ2-1, with D unclear. This CDR3 spans 16 amino acids. CDR1 is LGHNA, CDR2 YSLEER, per germline. The V gene lost 2 bases and the J gene lost 0 bases, with 11 bases spanning the gap. The DNA of the CDR3 is TGCGCCAGCAGCCAAACATCGACAAGCTCCTACAATGAGCAGTTCTTC. Protein product: CASSQTSTSSYNEQFF.

The chain couples TRBV19 to TRBJ2-1, with 9 bases that match TRBD1. Trimming removed 10 bases from V and 5 bases from J; junction bases left unmatched: 9. Germline V lookup: CDR1 LNHDA, CDR2 SQIVND (reference sequence). The CDR3 is 14 amino acids. CDR3 bases: TGTGCCACTAAGGGGACAGGGACACACAATGAGCAGTTCTTC. Translating gives CATKGTGTHNEQFF.

The chain carries TRBV5-4 and TRBJ2-7; 13 nucleotides align to TRBD2. The CDR3 is 18 residues long. Germline V gene data show CDR1 as SGHNT and CDR2 as YYREEE (reference sequence). The V segment lost 3 bases and the J segment 0 bases; nucleotides outside the gene matches: 9. The CDR3: CASSWGLAGIGPSYEQYF. The CDR3 DNA reads TGTGCCAGCAGCTGGGGACTAGCGGGGATCGGCCCCTCCTACGAGCAGTACTTC. Filled out from reference TRBV5-4 and TRBJ2-7, the complete variable domain reads ETGVTQSPTHLIKTRGQQVTLRCSSQSGHNTVSWYQQALGQGPQFIFQYYREEENGRGNFPPRFSGLQFPNYSSELNVNALELDDSALYLCASSWGLAGIGPSYEQYFGPGTRLTVT.

There are a few counts of this clonotype. The rearrangement links TRBV4-1 to TRBJ2-3; 10 bases fit TRBD2. J gave up 1 base and V 7 bases, and 5 bases lay outside the gene matches. The germline V gene encodes CDR1 MGHRA and CDR2 YSYEKL. There are 15 residues in the CDR3. CDR3: CASNALAGGTDTQYF. The CDR3 nucleotides are TGCGCCAGCAATGCCCTAGCGGGGGGCACAGATACGCAGTATTTT.